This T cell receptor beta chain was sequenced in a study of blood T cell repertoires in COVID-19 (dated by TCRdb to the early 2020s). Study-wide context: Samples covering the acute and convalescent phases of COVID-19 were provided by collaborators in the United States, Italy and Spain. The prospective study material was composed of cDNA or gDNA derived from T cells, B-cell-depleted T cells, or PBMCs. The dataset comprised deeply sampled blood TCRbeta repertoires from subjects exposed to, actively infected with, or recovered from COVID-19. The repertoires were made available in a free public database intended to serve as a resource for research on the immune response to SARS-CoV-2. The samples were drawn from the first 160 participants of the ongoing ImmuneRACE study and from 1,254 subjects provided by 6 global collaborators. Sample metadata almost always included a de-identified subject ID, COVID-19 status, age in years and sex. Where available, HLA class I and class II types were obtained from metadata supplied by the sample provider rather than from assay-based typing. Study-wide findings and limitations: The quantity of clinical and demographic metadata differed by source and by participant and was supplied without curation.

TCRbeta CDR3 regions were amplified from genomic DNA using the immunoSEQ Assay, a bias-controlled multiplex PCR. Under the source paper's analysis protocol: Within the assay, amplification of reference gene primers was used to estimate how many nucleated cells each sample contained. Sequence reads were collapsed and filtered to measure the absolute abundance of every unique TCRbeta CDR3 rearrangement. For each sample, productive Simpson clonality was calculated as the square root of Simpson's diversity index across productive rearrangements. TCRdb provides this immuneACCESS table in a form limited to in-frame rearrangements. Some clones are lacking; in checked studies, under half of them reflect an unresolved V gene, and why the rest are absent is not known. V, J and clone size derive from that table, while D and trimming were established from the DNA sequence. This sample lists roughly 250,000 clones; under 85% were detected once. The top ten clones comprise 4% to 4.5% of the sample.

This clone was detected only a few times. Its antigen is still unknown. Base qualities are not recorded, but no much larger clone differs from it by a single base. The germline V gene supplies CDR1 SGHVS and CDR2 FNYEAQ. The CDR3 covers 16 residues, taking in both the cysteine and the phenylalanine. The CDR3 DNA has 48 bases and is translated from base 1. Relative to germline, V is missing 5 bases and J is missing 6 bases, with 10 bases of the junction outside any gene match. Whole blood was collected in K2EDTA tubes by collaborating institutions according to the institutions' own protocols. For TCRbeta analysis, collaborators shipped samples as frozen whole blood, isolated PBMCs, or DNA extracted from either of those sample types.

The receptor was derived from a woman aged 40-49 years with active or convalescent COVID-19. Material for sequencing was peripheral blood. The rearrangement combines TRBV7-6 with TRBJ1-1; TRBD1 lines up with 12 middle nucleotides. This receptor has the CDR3 CASSLVPGQGASEAFF. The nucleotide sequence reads TGTGCCAGCAGCCTTGTACCGGGACAGGGGGCCTCTGAAGCTTTCTTT.